This is a list of T cell receptor beta chains from one sample in a study of cytomegalovirus exposure and HLA in healthy donors. The table came from immunoSEQ multiplex PCR; TCRdb's copy has only in-frame clones and leaves some out. This table has under 200,000 clones, roughly 89% appearing once. Sequenced: PBMCs. The receptors stem from a woman between 25 and 40 years old in good health and CMV-seronegative. CDR3s include the opening cysteine and the closing phenylalanine or tryptophan. Fields, in order: V gene, clone size, J gene, D gene, CDR3 protein, CDR3 DNA. A D gene is named only where the DNA matches it firmly. Clone size is shown for a subset of rows, as once, few, many or a class of expanded clone.

v_gene: TRBV7-8
abundance: NA
j_gene: TRBJ1-1
d_gene: NA
CDR3aa: CASSLGGFGTEAFF
CDR3nt: TGTGCCAGCAGCTTAGGAGGGTTCGGCACTGAAGCTTTCTTT

v_gene: TRBV4-1
abundance: NA
j_gene: TRBJ1-4
d_gene: NA
CDR3aa: CASSQDAGLLEKLFF
CDR3nt: TGCGCCAGCAGCCAAGATGCGGGCCTTCTTGAAAAACTGTTTTTT

v_gene: TRBV19
abundance: NA
j_gene: TRBJ1-2
d_gene: NA
CDR3aa: CASSMAGGSKSGYTF
CDR3nt: TGTGCCAGTAGTATGGCCGGGGGGAGTAAGAGTGGCTACACCTTC

v_gene: TRBV4-1
abundance: NA
j_gene: TRBJ2-5
d_gene: TRBD2
CDR3aa: CASSQVGTSGRETQYF
CDR3nt: TGCGCCAGCAGCCAAGTAGGAACTAGCGGTCGGGAGACCCAGTACTTC

v_gene: TRBV6-1
abundance: NA
j_gene: TRBJ1-2
d_gene: NA
CDR3aa: CASSQEDVRRGWNLNYGYTF
CDR3nt: TGTGCCAGCAGTCAAGAAGACGTACGTCGGGGGTGGAATCTGAACTATGGCTACACCTTC

v_gene: TRBV30
abundance: NA
j_gene: TRBJ2-7
d_gene: NA
CDR3aa: CAWSVQFKYEQYF
CDR3nt: TGTGCCTGGAGTGTACAGTTTAAATACGAGCAGTACTTC

v_gene: TRBV13
abundance: NA
j_gene: TRBJ2-2
d_gene: TRBD1
CDR3aa: CASSPRTGVVTGELFF
CDR3nt: TGTGCCAGCAGCCCTCGCACAGGGGTCGTCACCGGGGAGCTGTTTTTT

v_gene: TRBV6-1
abundance: NA
j_gene: TRBJ1-1
d_gene: NA
CDR3aa: CATINGGTEAFF
CDR3nt: TGTGCCACCATAAATGGGGGGACTGAAGCTTTCTTT

v_gene: TRBV5-1
abundance: once
j_gene: TRBJ2-1
d_gene: TRBD2
CDR3aa: CASSWTSGRAFYEQFF
CDR3nt: TGCGCCAGCAGCTGGACTAGCGGGAGGGCCTTCTATGAGCAGTTCTTC

v_gene: TRBV7-7
abundance: once
j_gene: TRBJ2-7
d_gene: TRBD1
CDR3aa: CASSSGTGDVQYF
CDR3nt: TGTGCCAGCAGCTCCGGGACAGGGGACGTGCAGTACTTC

v_gene: TRBV5-4
abundance: NA
j_gene: TRBJ1-1
d_gene: NA
CDR3aa: CASSLELNTEAFF
CDR3nt: TGTGCCAGCAGCTTGGAGCTAAACACTGAAGCTTTCTTT

v_gene: TRBV5-1
abundance: NA
j_gene: TRBJ2-7
d_gene: NA
CDR3aa: CASSRAGRNEQYF
CDR3nt: TGCGCCAGCTCCCGGGCAGGGCGTAACGAGCAGTACTTC

v_gene: TRBV25-1
abundance: NA
j_gene: TRBJ1-2
d_gene: TRBD1
CDR3aa: CASSDQGVYGYTF
CDR3nt: TGTGCCAGCAGTGATCAGGGGGTCTATGGCTACACCTTC

v_gene: TRBV7-2
abundance: NA
j_gene: TRBJ1-6
d_gene: TRBD1
CDR3aa: CASSSDRGLRYNSPLHF
CDR3nt: TGTGCCAGCAGCTCGGACAGGGGTCTTCGGTATAATTCACCCCTCCACTTT